This entry concerns a single T cell receptor beta chain. Its antigen is not identified. V lost 6 bases to trimming and J lost 4 bases; unmatched junction nucleotides: 6. CDR3 size: 15 residues. Germline values: CDR1 SGHTA, CDR2 FQGTGA. For the second PCR, which ran for 7 to 11 cycles, a sample-barcoded 5' primer and a J-beta primer mix were used. TCRdb redid the calling of the 5' RACE reads with MiXCR, one entry per CDR3 protein. This repertoire shows more than 500,000 distinct CDR3 sequences, about 27% found once; its top ten account for under 4.5%. The sample comes from a study of blood T cells in healthy people across ages. The study's findings and limits: Greater diversity and more naive CD4+ cells were seen in long-lived donors than in aged donors.

The data also belong to a second study, concerning T cells of mothers and their children. That work states: Reads obtained per mother exceeded 9.5 million TCR beta CDR3 reads, with 2.5 million to 3.5 million obtained per child.

This clonotype was obtained from a boy between 2 and 10 years old in good health. The source material was blood. The chain links TRBV7-3 to TRBJ2-3; TRBD2 aligns across 11 bases. The CDR3 spells CASRSSGGPADTQYF. DNA of the CDR3: TGTGCCAGCAGATCTAGCGGGGGGCCGGCAGATACGCAGTATTTT.